This T cell receptor (beta chain) was profiled in a study of OX40 agonist ivuxolimab in advanced cancers. Germline CDR1 SEHNR, CDR2 FQNEAQ (reference sequence). This CDR3 is 14 amino acids long. This clone appeared a single time. A read error may account for a junction end that differs from germline. Sequencing used immunoSEQ multiplex PCR; TCRdb keeps in-frame clones, though not all of them. Of around 99,000 clones listed, nearly 90% are singletons. The sample in question was CD4+ or CD8+ T cells sorted from blood, obtained in a trial of the OX40 agonist ivuxolimab. This clonotype was obtained from an adult with an advanced solid tumor such as melanoma, head and neck, liver or kidney cancer. V is TRBV7-9 and J is TRBJ1-4; D is undetermined. CDR3 sequence: CASSLAVGTEKLFF. In DNA form, the CDR3 reads TGTGCCAGCAGCCTAGCAGTGGGTACCGAAAAACTGTTTTTT.